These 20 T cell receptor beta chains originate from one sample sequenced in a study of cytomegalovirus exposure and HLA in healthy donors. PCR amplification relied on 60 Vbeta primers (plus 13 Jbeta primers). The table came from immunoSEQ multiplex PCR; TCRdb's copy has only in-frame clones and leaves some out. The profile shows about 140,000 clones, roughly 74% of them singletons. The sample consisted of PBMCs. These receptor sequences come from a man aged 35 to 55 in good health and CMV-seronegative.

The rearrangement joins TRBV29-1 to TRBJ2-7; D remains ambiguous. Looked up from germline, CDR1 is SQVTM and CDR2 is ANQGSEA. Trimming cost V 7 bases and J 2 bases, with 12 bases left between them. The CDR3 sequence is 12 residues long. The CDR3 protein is CSARGAAYEQYF. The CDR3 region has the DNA TGCAGCGCCCGAGGAGCCGCCTACGAGCAGTACTTC.

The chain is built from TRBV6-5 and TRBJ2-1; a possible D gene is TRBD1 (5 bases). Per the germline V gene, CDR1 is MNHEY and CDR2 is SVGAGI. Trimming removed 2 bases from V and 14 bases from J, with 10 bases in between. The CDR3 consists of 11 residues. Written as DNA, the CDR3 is TGTGCCAGCAGTTACGACAGTCGCGAGTTCTTC. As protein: CASSYDSREFF.

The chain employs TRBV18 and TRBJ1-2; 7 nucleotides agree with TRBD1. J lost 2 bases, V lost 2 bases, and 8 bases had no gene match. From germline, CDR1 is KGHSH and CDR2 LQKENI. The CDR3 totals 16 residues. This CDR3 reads CASSPTIDRANYGYTF. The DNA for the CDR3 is TGTGCCAGCTCACCAACAATCGACAGGGCAAACTATGGCTACACCTTC.

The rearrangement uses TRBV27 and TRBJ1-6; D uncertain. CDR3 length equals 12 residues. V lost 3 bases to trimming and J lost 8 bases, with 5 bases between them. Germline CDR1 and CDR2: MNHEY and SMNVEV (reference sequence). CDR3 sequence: CASSFLDSPLHF. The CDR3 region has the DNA TGTGCCAGCAGTTTCTTAGATTCACCCCTCCACTTT.

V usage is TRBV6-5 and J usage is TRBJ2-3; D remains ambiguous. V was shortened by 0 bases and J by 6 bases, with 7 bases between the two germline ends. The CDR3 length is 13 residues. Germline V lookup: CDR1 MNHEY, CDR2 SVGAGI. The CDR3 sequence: CASSYSFGDTQYF. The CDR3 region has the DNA TGTGCCAGCAGTTACTCGTTCGGGGATACGCAGTATTTT.

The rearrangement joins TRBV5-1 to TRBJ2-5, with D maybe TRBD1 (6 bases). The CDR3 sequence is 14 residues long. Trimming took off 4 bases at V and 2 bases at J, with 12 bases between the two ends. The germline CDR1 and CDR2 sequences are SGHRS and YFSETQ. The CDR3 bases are TGCGCCAGCAGCACCCGGACAGTACAAGAGACCCAGTACTTC. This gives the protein CASSTRTVQETQYF.

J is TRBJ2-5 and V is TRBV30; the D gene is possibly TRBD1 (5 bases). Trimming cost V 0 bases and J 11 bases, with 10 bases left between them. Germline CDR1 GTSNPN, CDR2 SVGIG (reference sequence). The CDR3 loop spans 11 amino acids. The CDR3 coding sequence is TGTGCCTGGAGTGTACAGACAGAGCAGTACTTC. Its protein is CAWSVQTEQYF.

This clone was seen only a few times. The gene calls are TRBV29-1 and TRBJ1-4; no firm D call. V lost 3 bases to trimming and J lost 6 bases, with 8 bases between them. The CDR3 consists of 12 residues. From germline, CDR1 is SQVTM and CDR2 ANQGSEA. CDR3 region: CSVEAQDEKLFF. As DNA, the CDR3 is TGCAGCGTTGAGGCGCAGGATGAAAAACTGTTTTTT.

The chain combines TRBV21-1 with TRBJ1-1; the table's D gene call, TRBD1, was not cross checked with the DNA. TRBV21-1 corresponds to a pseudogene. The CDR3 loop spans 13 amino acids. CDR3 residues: CASSPPGDTEAFF. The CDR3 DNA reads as TGTGCCAGCAGCCCCCCAGGGGACACTGAAGCTTTCTTT.

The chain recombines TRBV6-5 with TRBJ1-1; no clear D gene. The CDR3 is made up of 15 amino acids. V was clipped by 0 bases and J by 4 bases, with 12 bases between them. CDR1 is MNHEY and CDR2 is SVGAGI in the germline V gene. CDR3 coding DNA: TGTGCCAGCAGTTACTCGGGTTCAAGCGGCACTGAAGCTTTCTTT. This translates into CASSYSGSSGTEAFF.

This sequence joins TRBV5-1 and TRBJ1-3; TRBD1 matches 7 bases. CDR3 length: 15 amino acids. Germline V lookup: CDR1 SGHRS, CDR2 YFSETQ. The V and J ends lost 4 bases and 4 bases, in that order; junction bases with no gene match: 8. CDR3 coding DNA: TGCGCCAGCAGCATAACAGGGGTGCGGGGAAACACCATATATTTT. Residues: CASSITGVRGNTIYF. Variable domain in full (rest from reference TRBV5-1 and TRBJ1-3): KAGVTQTPRYLIKTRGQQVTLSCSPISGHRSVSWYQQTPGQGLQFLFEYFSETQRNKGNFPGRFSGRQFSNSRSEMNVSTLELGDSALYLCASSITGVRGNTIYFGEGSWLTVV.

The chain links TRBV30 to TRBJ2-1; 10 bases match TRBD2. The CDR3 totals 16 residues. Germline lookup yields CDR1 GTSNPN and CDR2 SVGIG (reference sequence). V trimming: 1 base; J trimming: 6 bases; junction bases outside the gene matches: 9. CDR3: CAWSGGSGGYGNEQFF. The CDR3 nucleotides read TGTGCCTGGAGTGGGGGTAGCGGGGGGTACGGCAATGAGCAGTTCTTC.

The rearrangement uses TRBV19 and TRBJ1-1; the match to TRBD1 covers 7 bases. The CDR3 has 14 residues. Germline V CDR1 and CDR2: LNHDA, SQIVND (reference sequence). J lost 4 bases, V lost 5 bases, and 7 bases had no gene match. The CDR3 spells CASSYRGQGTEAFF. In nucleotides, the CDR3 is TGTGCCAGTAGTTACAGGGGCCAGGGCACTGAAGCTTTCTTT.

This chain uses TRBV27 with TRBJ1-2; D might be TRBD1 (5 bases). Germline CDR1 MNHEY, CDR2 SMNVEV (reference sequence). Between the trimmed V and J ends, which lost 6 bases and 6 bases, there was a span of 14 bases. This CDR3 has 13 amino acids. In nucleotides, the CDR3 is TGTGCCAGCAGGGCAAGGGGTGGAGATGGCTACACCTTC. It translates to CASRARGGDGYTF.

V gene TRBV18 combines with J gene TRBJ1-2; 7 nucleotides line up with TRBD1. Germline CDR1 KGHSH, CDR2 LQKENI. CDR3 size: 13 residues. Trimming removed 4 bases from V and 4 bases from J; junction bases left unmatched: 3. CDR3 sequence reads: CASSLGTVYGYTF. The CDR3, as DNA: TGTGCCAGCTCACTCGGGACAGTCTATGGCTACACCTTC.

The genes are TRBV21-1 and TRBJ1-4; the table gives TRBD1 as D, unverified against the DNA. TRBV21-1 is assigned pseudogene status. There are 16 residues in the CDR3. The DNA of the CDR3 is TGTGCCAGCAGCTTCGACTCAGGGGATAATAATGAAAAACTGTTTTTT. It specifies CASSFDSGDNNEKLFF.

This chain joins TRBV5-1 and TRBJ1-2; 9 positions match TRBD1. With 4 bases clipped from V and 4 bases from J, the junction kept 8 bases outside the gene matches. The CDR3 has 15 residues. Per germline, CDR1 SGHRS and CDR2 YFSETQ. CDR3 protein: CASSPTGGQTYGYTF. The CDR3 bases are TGCGCCAGCAGCCCGACAGGGGGGCAGACCTATGGCTACACCTTC.

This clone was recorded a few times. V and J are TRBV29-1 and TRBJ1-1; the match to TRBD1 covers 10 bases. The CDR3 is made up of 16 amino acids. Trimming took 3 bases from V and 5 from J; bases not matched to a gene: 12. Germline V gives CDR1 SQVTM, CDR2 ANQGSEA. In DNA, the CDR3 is TGCAGCGTTGATTCAAGAGACAGGGGGCTTTATACTGAAGCTTTCTTT. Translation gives CSVDSRDRGLYTEAFF.

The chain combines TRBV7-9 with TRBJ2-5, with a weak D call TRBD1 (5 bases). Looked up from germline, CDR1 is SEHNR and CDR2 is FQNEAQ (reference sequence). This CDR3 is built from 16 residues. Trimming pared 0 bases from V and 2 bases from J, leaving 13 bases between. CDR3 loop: CASSLADIPGQETQYF. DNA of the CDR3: TGTGCCAGCAGCTTAGCGGACATCCCTGGGCAAGAGACCCAGTACTTC.

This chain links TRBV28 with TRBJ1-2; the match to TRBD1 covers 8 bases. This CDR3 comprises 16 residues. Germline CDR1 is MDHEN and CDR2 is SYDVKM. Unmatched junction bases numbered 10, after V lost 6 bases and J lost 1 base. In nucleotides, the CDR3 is TGTGCCAGCAGATTCACAGGGGGGACAATTAACTATGGCTACACCTTC. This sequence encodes CASRFTGGTINYGYTF.